The present entry profiles one T cell receptor beta chain with its context. The sample is drawn from a study of blood T cell repertoires in COVID-19. Study overall: Both acute and convalescent COVID-19 samples were obtained from the United States, Italy and Spain. PBMCs, B-cell-depleted T cells, or T cells were the source of the cDNA or gDNA that made up the material.

The table came from immunoSEQ multiplex PCR; TCRdb's copy has only in-frame clones and leaves some out. The sample has under 250,000 clones; 70% to 90% are singletons. This sequence originates from a man aged 50 or older with COVID-19, enrolled during active disease. Specimen: peripheral blood.

The CDR3 protein is CASSIGSRISGANVLTF. DNA for the CDR3: TGTGCCAGTAGTATAGGGAGCAGAATTTCTGGGGCCAACGTCCTGACTTTC. The gene calls are TRBV19 and TRBJ2-6; D uncertain. The CDR3 sequence is 17 residues long. V was pared by 1 base and J by 1 base, with 11 bases between. The germline gives CDR1 LNHDA, CDR2 SQIVND (reference sequence).